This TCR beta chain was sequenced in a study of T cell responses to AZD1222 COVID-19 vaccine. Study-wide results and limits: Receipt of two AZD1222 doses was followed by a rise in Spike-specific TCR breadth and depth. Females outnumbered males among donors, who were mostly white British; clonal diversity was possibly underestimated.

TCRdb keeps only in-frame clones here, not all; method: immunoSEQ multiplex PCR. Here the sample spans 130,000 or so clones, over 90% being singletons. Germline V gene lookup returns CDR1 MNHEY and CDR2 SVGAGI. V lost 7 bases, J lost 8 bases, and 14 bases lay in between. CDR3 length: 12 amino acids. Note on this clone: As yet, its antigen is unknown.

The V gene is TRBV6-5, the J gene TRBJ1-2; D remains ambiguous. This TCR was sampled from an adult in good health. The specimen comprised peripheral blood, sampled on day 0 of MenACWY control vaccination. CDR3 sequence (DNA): TGTGCCAGCATAGGAGTGCTAGGCGGCTACACCTTC. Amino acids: CASIGVLGGYTF.